The 26 T cell receptor beta chains in this list originate from one sample, sequenced in a study of regulatory T cells in long-lasting Graves disease. Arm-PCR with iRepertoire HTBI primers amplified the CDR3 regions for these TCR beta libraries. MiXCR was run by TCRdb on the multiplex PCR reads, yielding one entry per CDR3 protein. The table has about 470,000 distinct CDR3 sequences, 15% seen once. Time point defined: newly diagnosed GD, antithyroid drugs for less than 3 months. There was RNA extracted from PBMCs, and the TCR library was made from it. This same sample was also taken into another study, of T cells in Graves' hyperthyroidism and ophthalmopathy.

The material sequenced was peripheral blood mononuclear cells (PBMCs), taken at new diagnosis, from a patient treated with antithyroid drugs. The receptor set was obtained from a woman in her twenties or thirties with Graves disease.

To note about this clonotype: No conserved phenylalanine or tryptophan ends this CDR3, so it is likely a read error. It is unclear where the CDR3 begins or ends on the DNA, so no DNA is shown, and the CDR3 is as TCRdb lists it. This CDR3 is CASSGQTGGAWFFGP. The chain combines TRBV6-1 with TRBJ2-4; the D call of TRBD1 is as the table states it, not checked on the DNA. Germline CDR1 is MNHNS and CDR2 is SASEGT. Including both end residues, the CDR3 is 15 amino acids long.

This clonotype was observed a few times. The rearrangement joins TRBV20-1 to TRBJ2-1; D is unclear. The V and J ends lost 2 bases and 5 bases respectively, with 7 bases between them. CDR1 is DFQATT, CDR2 SNEGSKA, per germline (reference sequence). CDR3 length: 12 amino acids. CDR3 loop: CSARQPNNEQFF. Here the CDR3 DNA reads TGCAGTGCTAGACAACCAAACAATGAGCAGTTCTTC.

This clonotype has a count of ten or more. This chain connects TRBV27 to TRBJ2-7; tentative D call: TRBD2 (7 bases). Trimming left V 0 bases short and J 9 bases short, with 21 bases between. Germline V gene lookup returns CDR1 MNHEY and CDR2 SMNVEV (reference sequence). This CDR3 is built from 16 residues. The chain's CDR3 is CASSLSAGDKVHGQYF. CDR3 sequence (DNA): TGTGCCAGCAGTTTATCCGCGGGGGACAAGGTGCACGGGCAGTACTTC.

The sample holds many counts of this clonotype. V and J are TRBV12-3 or TRBV12-4 and TRBJ2-4; 12 bases are a match to TRBD1. Trimming cost V 3 bases and J 3 bases; bases outside gene matches: 6. This CDR3 has 17 residues. In DNA form, the CDR3 reads TGTGCCAGCAGTTTCCGGGACAGGGGGCTTAGCAAAAACATTCAGTACTTC. Translation gives CASSFRDRGLSKNIQYF.

This clonotype has just a few counts. This chain uses TRBV27 with TRBJ2-1; D call uncertain. The CDR3 length is 14 residues. Germline CDR1 reads MNHEY; CDR2 reads SMNVEV (reference sequence). The V end was cut by 3 bases, the J end by 2 bases, with 8 bases between. Here the CDR3 DNA reads TGTGCCAGCAGTTTCGCCGATACCTACAATGAGCAGTTCTTC. Translated: CASSFADTYNEQFF.

This clonotype has more than one count but fewer than ten. The V gene is TRBV10-3, the J gene TRBJ2-1; 8 bases agree with TRBD2. From germline, CDR1 is ENHRY and CDR2 SYGVKD. The ends lost 2 bases at V and 2 bases at J; junction bases unmatched: 2. This CDR3 has 15 residues. The CDR3 is CAISEPGLAYNEQFF. In DNA, the CDR3 is TGTGCCATCAGTGAGCCGGGACTAGCCTACAATGAGCAGTTCTTC.

This clonotype was counted a few times. The J gene is TRBJ1-4, the V gene TRBV6-1, with D possibly matching TRBD1 (5 bases). Trimming stripped 5 bases from V and 4 bases from J, with 11 bases between. Germline V lookup: CDR1 MNHNS, CDR2 SASEGT. The CDR3 runs to 14 residues. The CDR3 nucleotides read TGTGCCAGCAGTAGGACAAGGAGTAATGAAAAACTGTTTTTT. Amino acid sequence: CASSRTRSNEKLFF.

V gene TRBV4-1 combines with J gene TRBJ1-5; 9 bases align to TRBD1. Germline-derived CDR1 and CDR2 are MGHRA and YSYEKL. The CDR3 is made up of 16 amino acids. The V segment lost 2 bases and the J segment 7 bases; nucleotides outside the gene matches: 9. The CDR3 spells CASSQSPQGAKQPQHF. The CDR3 DNA reads TGCGCCAGCAGCCAATCCCCACAGGGGGCGAAGCAGCCCCAGCATTTT.

The rearrangement links TRBV7-9 to TRBJ1-2, with D tentatively TRBD1 (6 bases). The ends were cut back, 3 bases at V and 5 bases at J, with 16 bases in the middle. The CDR3 totals 15 residues. Germline CDR1 reads SEHNR; CDR2 reads FQNEAQ (reference sequence). The CDR3: CASSFTTGFSYGYTF. The DNA of the CDR3 is TGTGCCAGCAGCTTTACTACAGGGTTTAGTTATGGCTACACCTTC. Full variable domain (rest looked up from reference TRBV7-9 and TRBJ1-2): DTGVSQNPRHKITKRGQNVTFRCDPISEHNRLYWYRQTLGQGPEFLTYFQNEAQLEKSRLLSDRFSAERPKGSFSTLEIQRTEQGDSAMYLCASSFTTGFSYGYTFGSGTRLTVV.

About this clonotype itself: A read error may explain this, as a much larger clone is one base away. This chain uses TRBV28 with TRBJ2-1; possible D gene TRBD1, 5 bases. Germline CDR1 reads MDHEN; CDR2 reads SYDVKM. The CDR3 has 16 residues. V was pared by 6 bases and J by 2 bases, with 17 bases between. In DNA form, the CDR3 reads TGTGCCAGCAGCGGTCCGGTTAGGGGCCCCTACAATGAGCAGTTCTTC. This translates into CASSGPVRGPYNEQFF.

This clonotype was seen repeatedly, ten times or more. The rearrangement joins TRBV2 to TRBJ2-7, with 8 bases lining up with TRBD2. The CDR3 extends over 15 amino acids. J gave up 1 base and V 6 bases, and 8 bases lay outside the gene matches. The V gene's germline CDR1 is SNHLY and CDR2 FYNNEI. The CDR3 loop is CASSASGLGSYEQYF. CDR3 DNA: TGTGCCAGCAGCGCTTCGGGACTAGGATCCTACGAGCAGTACTTC.

In its sample, this clonotype was seen many times. The chain links TRBV28 to TRBJ1-1; D gene ambiguous. V was pared by 7 bases and J by 3 bases, with 9 bases between. The CDR3 totals 12 residues. Germline V gives CDR1 MDHEN, CDR2 SYDVKM. Here the CDR3 DNA reads TGTGCCAGCATCCAGAGGGACACTGAAGCTTTCTTT. Its translation: CASIQRDTEAFF.

This clonotype came up many times. At one of its ends the junction is not consistent with the germline gene, which may arise from a read error. V is TRBV5-1 and J is TRBJ2-7, with D unclear. This CDR3 spans 12 amino acids. Germline CDR1 SGHRS, CDR2 YFSETQ. The CDR3 coding sequence is TGTGCCAGCAGCCTCGACCGATACGAGCAGTACTTC. This gives the protein CASSLDRYEQYF.

This clonotype was recorded many times. The chain couples TRBV3-1 to TRBJ1-4; D possibly corresponds to TRBD1 (5 bases). This CDR3 region has 17 residues. The V gene's germline CDR1 is LGHDT and CDR2 YNNKEL (reference sequence). V dropped 0 bases and J dropped 6 bases, with 17 bases sitting between them. Here the CDR3 reads CASSQETGVGLHEKLFF. CDR3 in DNA: TGTGCCAGCAGCCAAGAAACCGGAGTGGGACTGCATGAAAAACTGTTTTTT.

The rearrangement links TRBV5-6 to TRBJ2-7, with 14 bases that match TRBD2. J gave up 5 bases and V 4 bases, and 5 bases lay outside the gene matches. The CDR3 contains 15 residues. Germline V lookup: CDR1 SGHDT, CDR2 YYEEEE. The CDR3 DNA sequence: TGTGCCAGCAGCCTGGGACTAGCGGGAGACGACGAGCAGTACTTC. Its protein product is CASSLGLAGDDEQYF.

This clonotype occurred many times. The rearrangement joins TRBV19 to TRBJ1-2; possible D gene TRBD1, 6 bases. Trimming pared 9 bases from V and 0 bases from J, leaving 14 bases between. CDR3 length: 14 amino acids. The germline V gene has CDR1 LNHDA and CDR2 SQIVND (reference sequence). The CDR3 is CASTPGVSNYGYTF. As DNA, the CDR3 is TGTGCCAGCACTCCAGGGGTCTCTAACTATGGCTACACCTTC.

The table lists this clonotype with many counts. The V call is TRBV20-1, the J call TRBJ2-3; 8 bases agree with TRBD2. Germline V lookup: CDR1 DFQATT, CDR2 SNEGSKA (reference sequence). The ends lost 0 bases at V and 5 bases at J; junction bases unmatched: 7. The CDR3 runs 15 residues. The CDR3 spells CSARDLREGLDTQYF. The CDR3 DNA is TGCAGTGCTAGAGATCTACGGGAGGGTCTAGATACGCAGTATTTT.

This clonotype came up many times. The chain carries TRBV12-3 or TRBV12-4 and TRBJ2-7; tentative D call: TRBD2 (5 bases). Trimming removed 5 bases at V and 4 bases at J, with 12 bases between. The CDR3 length is 13 residues. For the CDR3, the DNA is TGTGCCAGCAGTCTCGGCGGGTTTTACGAGCAGTACTTC. It encodes CASSLGGFYEQYF.

This sequence joins TRBV27 and TRBJ2-5; D ambiguous. V lost 8 bases and J 6 bases, leaving 7 bases between the germline ends. The germline V gene has CDR1 MNHEY and CDR2 SMNVEV (reference sequence). The CDR3 is made up of 10 amino acids. The CDR3 sequence is CASGYQTQYF. The CDR3, as DNA: TGTGCCAGCGGCTACCAGACCCAGTACTTC.

Notes on this clonotype: This may be a read error: a much more frequent sequence differs by one nucleotide. V gene TRBV3-1 combines with J gene TRBJ2-4, with D maybe TRBD2 (6 bases). Germline V lookup: CDR1 LGHDT, CDR2 YNNKEL (reference sequence). Trimming shortened V by 4 bases and J by 13 bases, and 26 bases separated the two germline ends. The CDR3 contains 16 residues. In DNA, the CDR3 is TGTGCCAGCAGCCTAATGGGACTGGGGTTATACAATGAGCAGTACTTC. Protein sequence: CASSLMGLGLYNEQYF.

This clonotype was counted many times. The rearrangement links TRBV5-5 to TRBJ2-5; 7 bases line up with TRBD2. After removal of 4 bases from V and 2 bases from J, the junction contained 11 bases not matched to a gene. The CDR3 extends over 16 amino acids. The germline V gene encodes CDR1 SGHKS and CDR2 YYEKEE (reference sequence). The CDR3 coding sequence is TGTGCCAGCAGCCTGGGCCTCTCAGCGGGGCAAGAGACCCAGTACTTC. The encoded protein is CASSLGLSAGQETQYF.

This clonotype has ten or more counts. The V gene is TRBV5-8, the J gene TRBJ1-6; 7 bases are shared with TRBD1. After removal of 0 bases from V and 7 bases from J, the junction contained 10 bases not matched to a gene. The CDR3 runs to 17 residues. Germline V gives CDR1 SGHTS, CDR2 YDEGEE. The CDR3 nucleotides read TGTGCCAGCAGCTTGGAATCAGCGAGACAGGGAAATTCACCCCTCCACTTT. Translating gives CASSLESARQGNSPLHF. Full variable domain (rest looked up from reference TRBV5-8 and TRBJ1-6): EAGVTQSPTHLIKTRGQQATLRCSPISGHTSVYWYQQALGLGLQFLLWYDEGEERNRGNFPPRFSGRQFPNYSSELNVNALELEDSALYLCASSLESARQGNSPLHFGNGTRLTVT.

This clonotype has only a few counts. The chain joins TRBV20-1 to TRBJ2-7; the D is unclear. V shed 1 base and J shed 1 base, with 11 bases lying between them. There are 14 residues in the CDR3. The V gene's germline CDR1 is DFQATT and CDR2 SNEGSKA (reference sequence). CDR3: CSARGLDVSYEQYF. CDR3 DNA sequence: TGCAGTGCTAGAGGTTTGGACGTATCCTACGAGCAGTACTTC.

This clonotype was counted a few times. The rearrangement joins TRBV24-1 to TRBJ1-2, with no clear D. V dropped 5 bases and J dropped 8 bases, with 11 bases sitting between them. CDR1 and CDR2 (germline): KGHDR, SFDVKD. CDR3 length: 12 amino acids. The CDR3 protein is CATSGSDGGYTF. In DNA form, the CDR3 reads TGTGCCACCAGTGGGTCGGACGGCGGCTACACCTTC.

This clonotype came up many times. The CDR3 region is CASLPSPKLADSYNEQFF. The CDR3 DNA reads TGTGCCAGTCTCCCGAGCCCTAAACTAGCGGACTCCTACAATGAGCAGTTCTTC. The genes are TRBV2 and TRBJ2-1; TRBD2 agrees at 8 bases. Per germline, CDR1 SNHLY and CDR2 FYNNEI. V dropped 9 bases and J dropped 0; count of bases not matched to a gene: 16. The CDR3 loop spans 18 amino acids.

This clonotype was counted ten times or more. V is TRBV12-3 or TRBV12-4 and J is TRBJ2-2, with D perhaps matching TRBD2 (7 bases). Trimming cost V 3 bases and J 5 bases, with 16 bases left between them. The CDR3 totals 16 residues. The CDR3: CASSLRGGGGTGELFF. In DNA, the CDR3 is TGTGCCAGCAGTTTGCGAGGAGGGGGGGGGACCGGGGAGCTGTTTTTT.